The 19 T cell receptor beta chains reported below all come from one sample, sequenced in a study of T-cell reconstitution after alpha-beta-depleted transplantation in children. This sample's TCRbeta library carried unique molecular identifier barcodes. TCRdb redid the calling of the PCR reads with MiXCR, one entry per CDR3 protein. The profile shows around 500,000 distinct CDR3 sequences, approximately 12% of them singletons. The input for sequencing was PBMCs from the stem cell graft donor, taken from the stem cell graft. The receptors come from a human donor who donated a stem cell graft to a child with combined immunodeficiency.

This clonotype was detected many times. The chain recombines TRBV27 with TRBJ2-3; 8 bases map to TRBD2. Unmatched junction bases numbered 6, after V lost 2 bases and J lost 2 bases. There are 16 residues in the CDR3. Germline V CDR1 and CDR2: MNHEY, SMNVEV (reference sequence). In DNA form, the CDR3 reads TGTGCCAGCAGTTTACAGGCGGGAGGCCCCACAGATACGCAGTATTTT. Translated: CASSLQAGGPTDTQYF.

This clonotype was seen ten or more times. The chain uses TRBV6-5 and TRBJ1-2; D unresolved. Deletions cut 7 bases from V and 5 bases from J, with 14 bases between. The CDR3 is made up of 13 amino acids. Germline V CDR1 and CDR2: MNHEY, SVGAGI. The CDR3 is CASTKGIRYGYTF. In DNA form, the CDR3 reads TGTGCCAGCACCAAGGGTATCCGTTATGGCTACACCTTC.

The rearrangement links TRBV12-3 or TRBV12-4 to TRBJ2-1; no definite D call. CDR3 length: 16 amino acids. Trimming removed 5 bases from V and 2 bases from J, with 16 bases in between. The CDR3 DNA follows: TGTGCCAGCAGTCCCCTAATCAGTAGCCCCTACAATGAGCAGTTCTTC. This encodes CASSPLISSPYNEQFF.

This chain links TRBV30 with TRBJ2-6; TRBD2 is a possible D gene (5 bases). There are 14 residues in the CDR3. Germline loops: CDR1 GTSNPN, CDR2 SVGIG (reference sequence). V was cut by 2 bases and J by 4 bases, with 9 bases left in between. CDR3 protein: CAWSSGTGANVLTF. The CDR3 region has the DNA TGTGCCTGGAGTTCGGGAACCGGGGCCAACGTCCTGACTTTC.

In its sample, this clonotype was seen a few times. V usage is TRBV30 and J usage is TRBJ2-1; a weak D match, TRBD1 (5 bases). CDR3 length: 14 amino acids. Germline V CDR1 and CDR2: GTSNPN, SVGIG (reference sequence). The V end was cut by 4 bases, the J end by 4 bases, with 14 bases between. The CDR3 DNA reads TGTGCCTGGAAGAATCACAGGCCTTACAATGAGCAGTTCTTC. Amino acid sequence: CAWKNHRPYNEQFF.

This clonotype was seen a few times. The chain employs TRBV18 and TRBJ2-7; D is tentatively TRBD1 or TRBD2 (5 bases each). CDR1 is KGHSH, CDR2 LQKENI, per germline. The V gene lost 3 bases and the J gene lost 0 bases, with 12 bases spanning the gap. The CDR3 loop spans 15 amino acids. CDR3: CASSPRGRDSYEQYF. Written as DNA, the CDR3 is TGTGCCAGCTCACCCCGGGGACGTGACTCCTACGAGCAGTACTTC.

The chain joins TRBV6-1 to TRBJ2-5, with 7 bases matching TRBD2. Losses at the gene ends were 5 bases for V and 7 bases for J; bases not matched to a gene: 13. CDR3 length: 15 amino acids. The germline V gene encodes CDR1 MNHNS and CDR2 SASEGT. As DNA, the CDR3 is TGTGCCAGCAGTACCCGTGGGAGGGCCGAAGGGACCCAGTACTTC. This gives the protein CASSTRGRAEGTQYF.

CDR3 sequence: CASKGRVGRGFSREQYV. CDR3 nucleotides: TGTGCCAGCAAGGGAAGGGTTGGAAGAGGCTTTTCTCGGGAGCAGTACGTC. The chain joins TRBV9 to TRBJ2-7; D gene ambiguous. Germline CDR1 and CDR2: SGDLS and YYNGEE. Trimming removed 6 bases from V and 7 bases from J, with 29 bases in between. This CDR3 region has 17 residues.

The chain links TRBV7-2 to TRBJ1-2; no clear D gene. CDR1 is SGHTA and CDR2 is FQGNSA in the germline V gene. This CDR3 has 15 amino acids. V lost 1 base to trimming and J lost 8 bases, with 17 bases between them. CDR3 nucleotide sequence: TGTGCCAGCAGCTTAGATAGAGCTGTAGGCGGCGGCTACACCTTC. Encoded protein: CASSLDRAVGGGYTF.

This clonotype was seen many times. Here the CDR3 reads CASSLVGGEGDTQYF. The CDR3 coding sequence is TGTGCCAGCAGCTTAGTGGGAGGGGAGGGAGATACGCAGTATTTT. V and J are TRBV7-2 and TRBJ2-3; TRBD2 aligns across 7 bases. There are 15 residues in the CDR3. The germline gives CDR1 SGHTA, CDR2 FQGNSA. The V gene end was trimmed by 1 base and the J gene end by 5 bases; junction bases not matched to a gene: 6.

V usage is TRBV6-5 and J usage is TRBJ1-5; no clear D. This CDR3 has 15 residues. Deletions cut 6 bases from V and 4 bases from J, with 16 bases between. The germline gives CDR1 MNHEY, CDR2 SVGAGI. The CDR3 region is CASSRVRGVNQPQHF. As DNA, the CDR3 is TGTGCCAGCAGCCGAGTACGGGGAGTGAATCAGCCCCAGCATTTT.

This clonotype came up many times. V usage is TRBV10-3 and J usage is TRBJ2-5, with D unresolved. V shed 0 bases and J shed 1 base, with 6 bases lying between them. CDR3 length: 14 residues. Germline CDR1 is ENHRY and CDR2 is SYGVKD. The CDR3 protein is CAISESPSQETQYF. In DNA, the CDR3 is TGTGCCATCAGTGAGTCGCCCAGCCAAGAGACCCAGTACTTC.

This clonotype was seen a few times. V usage is TRBV5-1 and J usage is TRBJ1-2; D remains ambiguous. Germline loops: CDR1 SGHRS, CDR2 YFSETQ. The CDR3 is made up of 13 amino acids. Trimming took 4 bases from V and 10 from J, leaving 17 bases between them. In nucleotides, the CDR3 is TGCGCCAGCAGCCCCCCTGTAGCGGGCTTCTACACCTTC. Amino acids: CASSPPVAGFYTF.

This clonotype was found a few times. The chain couples TRBV12-3 or TRBV12-4 to TRBJ2-7, with 7 bases aligning to TRBD2. This CDR3 has 14 residues. Trimming cost V 8 bases and J 0 bases; bases outside gene matches: 7. DNA for the CDR3: TGTGCCAGCGTGGGGGGGAGTAGCTCCTACGAGCAGTACTTC. Protein: CASVGGSSSYEQYF.

The genes are TRBV21-1 and TRBJ2-7; the D segment call TRBD1 is taken from the table without a DNA check. TRBV21-1 is marked as a pseudogene. The CDR3 has 15 amino acids. DNA for the CDR3: TGTGCCAGGCGAAACCCGACAGGGTTTTTCTACGAGCAGTACTTC. Translated, it gives CARRNPTGFFYEQYF.

This chain connects TRBV20-1 to TRBJ2-7; unclear D gene. The CDR3 has 11 amino acids. V was clipped by 1 base and J by 6 bases, with 7 bases between them. Per germline, CDR1 DFQATT and CDR2 SNEGSKA (reference sequence). In DNA, the CDR3 is TGCAGTGCTAGAGGTTACAGCGAGCAGTACTTC. It translates to CSARGYSEQYF.

This clonotype was counted at least ten times. The chain carries TRBV5-1 and TRBJ2-5, with a tentative D call TRBD2 (6 bases). The germline V gene has CDR1 SGHRS and CDR2 YFSETQ. The CDR3 is made up of 15 amino acids. V dropped 4 bases and J dropped 4 bases, with 17 bases sitting between them. The DNA for the CDR3 is TGCGCCAGCAGCGCCCATTTGACTAGTGGAGAGACCCAGTACTTC. Amino acid sequence: CASSAHLTSGETQYF.

This clonotype showed up many times. The chain employs TRBV12-3 or TRBV12-4 and TRBJ2-2; 7 nucleotides line up with TRBD1. Trimming cost V 7 bases and J 1 base; bases outside gene matches: 6. This CDR3 is 15 amino acids long. This CDR3 reads CASIRDRVNTGELFF. CDR3 nucleotide sequence: TGTGCCAGCATTAGAGACAGGGTGAACACCGGGGAGCTGTTTTTT.

At least ten counts were recorded for this clonotype. The genes are TRBV9 and TRBJ2-1, with D unclear. The V gene lost 0 bases and the J gene lost 1 base, with 2 bases spanning the gap. This CDR3 spans 13 amino acids. Germline V gene data show CDR1 as SGDLS and CDR2 as YYNGEE. CDR3 loop: CASSVGSYNEQFF. CDR3 nucleotide sequence: TGTGCCAGCAGCGTAGGTTCCTACAATGAGCAGTTCTTC.